These T cell receptor beta chains were read from a single sample in a study of T-cell reconstitution after alpha-beta-depleted transplantation in children. TCRdb itself ran the PCR reads through MiXCR, one entry per CDR3 protein. The sample carries approximately 170,000 distinct CDR3 sequences, more than 9.5% recorded once. Material: PBMCs, obtained before TCRalphabeta/CD19-depleted stem cell transplant. These receptors all stem from a boy younger than 10 with acute myeloid leukemia, due to receive a stem cell transplant. The CDR3 runs from the conserved cysteine through the conserved F or W. D genes are given only for firm matches. Size values are once, few and many counts, or a class for expanded clones, and some rows have none.

J: TRBJ1-2
size: many
D: TRBD1
V: TRBV12-3/TRBV12-4
CDR3: CASSPTLGQAGYGYTF
DNA: TGTGCCAGCAGTCCAACCCTAGGACAGGCCGGTTATGGCTACACCTTC

J: TRBJ1-1
size: many
D: NA
V: TRBV3-1
CDR3: CASSPRGFEAFF
DNA: TGTGCCAGCAGCCCGAGGGGGTTTGAAGCTTTCTTT

J: TRBJ2-6
size: many
D: NA
V: TRBV5-1
CDR3: CASSLMESGANVLTF
DNA: TGCGCCAGCAGCTTGATGGAGTCTGGGGCCAACGTCCTGACTTTC

J: TRBJ2-1
size: many
D: NA
V: TRBV7-6
CDR3: CASSTYRDSIQFF
DNA: TGTGCCAGCAGCACATACCGGGACTCGATACAGTTCTTC

J: TRBJ2-5
size: many
D: NA
V: TRBV28
CDR3: CASSFIIQETQYF
DNA: TGTGCCAGCAGTTTCATAATCCAAGAGACCCAGTACTTC

J: TRBJ1-5
size: NA
D: NA
V: TRBV27
CDR3: CASRPKVPVADTQHF
DNA: TGTGCCAGCAGGCCTAAGGTGCCCGTCGCAGATACGCAGCATTTT

J: TRBJ1-6
size: many
D: TRBD1
V: TRBV7-2
CDR3: CASSSGDRGLYSPLHF
DNA: TGTGCCAGCAGCTCGGGGGACAGGGGGCTATATTCACCCCTCCACTTT

J: TRBJ2-7
size: many
D: TRBD1
V: TRBV20-1
CDR3: CSARAWTGYEQYF
DNA: TGCAGTGCTAGAGCATGGACAGGTTACGAGCAGTACTTC

J: TRBJ2-1
size: many
D: TRBD2
V: TRBV7-3
CDR3: CASSLTDGSGNYNEQFF
DNA: TGTGCCAGCAGCTTAACAGATGGGAGCGGGAATTACAATGAGCAGTTCTTC

J: TRBJ2-7
size: many
D: TRBD1
V: TRBV7-9
CDR3: CASSPPGTGPREQYF
DNA: TGTGCCAGCAGCCCGCCGGGGACAGGGCCGCGCGAGCAGTACTTC

J: TRBJ1-5
size: many
D: NA
V: TRBV5-1
CDR3: CASRLSENQPQHF
DNA: TGCGCCAGCAGACTGTCGGAGAATCAGCCCCAGCATTTT

J: TRBJ2-5
size: few
D: NA
V: TRBV4-2
CDR3: CAISPGLMTNQETQYF
DNA: TGTGCCATCAGCCCCGGGCTGATGACCAACCAAGAGACCCAGTACTTC

J: TRBJ2-7
size: many
D: TRBD1
V: TRBV7-8
CDR3: CASSLPSGTGWYEQYF
DNA: TGTGCCAGCAGCTTACCGTCCGGGACAGGGTGGTACGAGCAGTACTTC

J: TRBJ2-1
size: many
D: NA
V: TRBV29-1
CDR3: CSVGGDNEQFF
DNA: TGCAGCGTTGGGGGGGACAATGAGCAGTTCTTC

J: TRBJ2-6
size: many
D: NA
V: TRBV5-1
CDR3: CASSLEVVPGANVLTF
DNA: TGCGCCAGCAGCTTGGAGGTGGTCCCCGGGGCCAACGTCCTGACTTTC

J: TRBJ2-3
size: many
D: TRBD1
V: TRBV12-3/TRBV12-4
CDR3: CASSLKGQGATDTQYF
DNA: TGTGCTAGCAGTTTAAAGGGCCAGGGGGCTACAGATACGCAGTATTTT

J: TRBJ1-1
size: few
D: NA
V: TRBV6-4
CDR3: CASSVAQHTEAFF
DNA: TGTGCCAGCAGTGTAGCCCAGCACACTGAAGCTTTCTTT

J: TRBJ2-7
size: many
D: NA
V: TRBV24-1
CDR3: CATSDLREQYF
DNA: TGTGCCACCAGTGATTTAAGGGAGCAGTACTTC

J: TRBJ2-5
size: many
D: NA
V: TRBV5-1
CDR3: CASSFEQETQYF
DNA: TGCGCCAGCAGCTTCGAACAAGAGACCCAGTACTTC

J: TRBJ2-1
size: many
D: TRBD2
V: TRBV20-1
CDR3: CSATNIPGLAGGPSYNEQFF
DNA: TGCAGTGCTACTAACATACCGGGACTAGCGGGGGGACCATCCTACAATGAGCAGTTCTTC

J: TRBJ1-2
size: many
D: TRBD1
V: TRBV5-1
CDR3: CASSLSRTGNYGYTF
DNA: TGCGCCAGCAGCTTGTCCCGGACAGGGAACTATGGCTACACCTTC

J: TRBJ1-5
size: many
D: TRBD1
V: TRBV11-2
CDR3: CASSLGGRGPVGQPQHF
DNA: TGTGCCAGCAGCTTAGGGGGCAGGGGGCCGGTCGGCCAGCCCCAGCATTTT

J: TRBJ1-1
size: many
D: NA
V: TRBV5-1
CDR3: CASSLVTGLVAFF
DNA: TGCGCCAGCAGCTTGGTGACCGGTTTGGTTGCTTTCTTT

J: TRBJ2-2
size: many
D: TRBD1
V: TRBV7-8
CDR3: CASSFRDRTWDTGELFF
DNA: TGTGCCAGCAGCTTCCGGGACAGGACTTGGGACACCGGGGAGCTGTTTTTT

J: TRBJ2-1
size: many
D: NA
V: TRBV20-1
CDR3: CSARRDYSNEQFF
DNA: TGCAGTGCCCGGCGCGATTACTCCAATGAGCAGTTCTTC

J: TRBJ2-2
size: NA
D: NA
V: TRBV7-1
CDR3: CASSSTWAGIDGGALTNTGELFF
DNA: TGTGCCAGCAGCTCAACATGGGCAGGGATTGACGGGGGCGCCTTAACGAACACCGGGGAGCTGTTTTTT

J: TRBJ1-3
size: many
D: TRBD1
V: TRBV18
CDR3: CASSRQGVSGNTIYF
DNA: TGTGCCAGCTCCCGACAGGGGGTGTCTGGAAACACCATATATTTT

J: TRBJ1-4
size: many
D: NA
V: TRBV27
CDR3: CASSLLGREATNEKLFF
DNA: TGTGCCAGCAGTTTATTGGGCAGAGAGGCAACTAATGAAAAACTGTTTTTT

J: TRBJ2-1
size: few
D: TRBD2
V: TRBV5-4
CDR3: CASSAGLAGGTYNEQFF
DNA: TGTGCCAGCAGCGCGGGACTAGCGGGGGGAACCTACAATGAGCAGTTCTTC

J: TRBJ2-3
size: many
D: NA
V: TRBV5-1
CDR3: CASSLGWGTDTQYF
DNA: TGCGCCAGCAGCTTGGGGTGGGGCACAGATACGCAGTATTTT

J: TRBJ2-4
size: many
D: TRBD1
V: TRBV5-1
CDR3: CASSLLQGAKNIQYF
DNA: TGCGCCAGCAGCTTGCTACAGGGGGCCAAAAACATTCAGTACTTC

J: TRBJ2-1
size: NA
D: NA
V: TRBV6-6
CDR3: CASSLRAHGTNEQFF
DNA: TGTGCCAGCAGTTTAAGGGCTCACGGAACCAATGAGCAGTTCTTC

J: TRBJ2-5
size: many
D: TRBD2
V: TRBV5-1
CDR3: CASSLGAGGLETQYF
DNA: TGCGCCAGCAGCTTGGGAGCGGGGGGCCTGGAGACCCAGTACTTC

J: TRBJ2-1
size: many
D: NA
V: TRBV12-3/TRBV12-4
CDR3: CASSYNNEQFF
DNA: TGTGCCAGCAGCTATAACAATGAGCAGTTCTTC

J: TRBJ1-6
size: many
D: NA
V: TRBV12-3/TRBV12-4
CDR3: CASNGQGAYSPLHF
DNA: TGTGCCAGCAACGGACAAGGGGCTTATTCACCCCTCCACTTT

J: TRBJ1-2
size: many
D: TRBD1
V: TRBV16
CDR3: CASSQWVRGSGYTF
DNA: TGTGCCAGCAGCCAATGGGTCAGGGGGAGTGGCTACACCTTC

J: TRBJ2-2
size: many
D: TRBD1
V: TRBV3-1
CDR3: CASSLGQGPGELFF
DNA: TGTGCCAGCAGTCTTGGACAGGGGCCCGGGGAGCTGTTTTTT

J: TRBJ2-2
size: many
D: NA
V: TRBV10-3
CDR3: CAISDRGTGELFF
DNA: TGTGCCATCAGTGACCGCGGGACCGGGGAGCTGTTTTTT

J: TRBJ1-1
size: NA
D: NA
V: TRBV19
CDR3: CASSIGRGGAGTEAFF
DNA: TGTGCCAGTAGTATCGGTAGGGGGGGCGCGGGCACTGAAGCTTTCTTT

J: TRBJ2-5
size: few
D: NA
V: TRBV5-1
CDR3: CASSLETREETQYF
DNA: TGCGCCAGCAGCTTGGAGACTAGAGAAGAGACCCAGTACTTC

J: TRBJ2-2
size: many
D: NA
V: TRBV7-3
CDR3: CASSRDSTGELFF
DNA: TGTGCCAGCAGCCGGGACTCCACCGGGGAGCTGTTTTTT

J: TRBJ1-5
size: many
D: NA
V: TRBV20-1
CDR3: CSASSGNSNQPQHF
DNA: TGCAGTGCGAGTAGCGGAAATAGCAATCAGCCCCAGCATTTT

J: TRBJ1-4
size: many
D: NA
V: TRBV12-3/TRBV12-4
CDR3: CASSFGPGLSNEKLFF
DNA: TGTGCCAGCAGTTTTGGACCCGGTTTGTCTAATGAAAAACTGTTTTTT

J: TRBJ2-5
size: NA
D: NA
V: TRBV5-4
CDR3: CASSQRTEETQYF
DNA: TGTGCCAGCAGCCAAAGGACAGAAGAGACCCAGTACTTC

J: TRBJ1-1
size: many
D: TRBD1
V: TRBV12-3/TRBV12-4
CDR3: CASRKQGSRAEAFF
DNA: TGTGCCAGCAGGAAACAGGGGAGTAGGGCTGAAGCTTTCTTT

J: TRBJ2-3
size: many
D: NA
V: TRBV6-5
CDR3: CASSYSIGTGSMADTQYF
DNA: TGTGCCAGCAGTTACTCTATAGGTACAGGGTCGATGGCAGATACGCAGTATTTT

J: TRBJ1-3
size: many
D: NA
V: TRBV20-1
CDR3: CSARAGPGNTIYF
DNA: TGCAGTGCTAGAGCAGGACCTGGAAACACCATATATTTT

J: TRBJ1-5
size: many
D: NA
V: TRBV7-2
CDR3: CASSLDGGPQHF
DNA: TGTGCCAGCAGCTTAGATGGCGGGCCCCAGCATTTT